This T cell receptor (beta chain) was profiled in a study of shared clonotypes between healthy human individuals. Points from the study as a whole: Sequencing of the sorted subsets was shown by rarefaction to be incomplete despite large depth.

Turning to this clone: No antigen is known for it.

The ends lost 2 bases at V and 5 bases at J; junction bases unmatched: 12. Germline V lookup: CDR1 SGDLS, CDR2 YYNGEE. The CDR3 runs to 17 residues. Running of the assay took place at deep level. Every subset's genomic DNA went evenly onto several immunoSEQ plates. Generated by immunoSEQ multiplex PCR, the TCRdb table keeps only in-frame clones and is missing some. The sample has hundreds of thousands of clones, 90% to 96% seen once. This rearrangement joins TRBV9 to TRBJ2-3, with 9 bases matching TRBD2. The TCR sequence derives from a woman aged 30 to 39 in good health. Input material: naive CD4+ T cells sorted from blood. This sample's subset: CD45RA+ positively selected. This CDR3 reads CASSVTSGPRQLDTQYF. The CDR3 DNA is TGTGCCAGCAGCGTCACTAGCGGGCCCCGCCAGCTAGATACGCAGTATTTT.